The text below deals with one T cell receptor beta chain. What it binds is unknown. CDR3 length: 16 residues. Trimming cost V 2 bases and J 6 bases; bases outside gene matches: 7. Germline V gives CDR1 KGHSH, CDR2 LQKENI. Constant-segment primers served in 5'RACE that generated TCR alpha and TCR beta cDNA libraries bearing sample barcodes and UMIs. Each CDR3 protein is one row after TCRdb ran MiXCR on the 5' RACE reads. The data contain some 440,000 distinct CDR3 sequences, more than 20% of them singletons. The data are from a study of T-cell memory formation after mild COVID-19. Study findings and constraints: Some SARS-CoV-2-responding clones were already detected in memory before infection.

The V call is TRBV18, the J call TRBJ1-2, with 12 bases fitting TRBD1. The clonotype was recovered from an adult woman who had mild COVID-19 (a few samples of this study predate the infection). Cell type and time point are not known. Sequencing was performed on PBMCs or a T cell subset sorted from them (not recorded which). CDR3 region: CASSPAGQGALDGYTF. The DNA for the CDR3 is TGTGCCAGCTCACCAGCGGGACAGGGGGCATTGGATGGCTACACCTTC.